This passage covers 24 T cell receptor beta chains from one sample sequenced in a study of Graves' ophthalmopathy and Graves' hyperthyroidism. RNA transcripts provided the template for amplifying TCR beta CDR3 regions. Second-round multiplex PCR came after a first-round RT-PCR that employed HTBI primers. One entry per CDR3 protein, called by TCRdb with MiXCR from the multiplex PCR reads. This sample carries 360,000 or so distinct CDR3 sequences, 15% to 20% of them seen once, and the ten largest clones take approximately 1.4%. Input material: peripheral blood. These receptors were collected from a woman aged 18-29 years with Graves' ophthalmopathy.

V usage is TRBV12-3 or TRBV12-4 and J usage is TRBJ2-4; 16 bases are a match to TRBD2. The CDR3 is 21 residues long. The ends lost 1 base at V and 2 bases at J; junction bases unmatched: 11. The CDR3 region is CASSLVGSGTSGRGSKNIQYF. The CDR3 DNA follows: TGTGCCAGCAGTTTAGTGGGATCCGGGACTAGCGGGAGGGGGTCCAAAAACATTCAGTACTTC.

The chain uses TRBV28 and TRBJ2-5; D not certain. CDR3 length equals 14 residues. V was clipped by 6 bases and J by 7 bases, with 18 bases between them. CDR1 is MDHEN and CDR2 is SYDVKM in the germline V gene. CDR3 in DNA: TGTGCCAGCAGCCGACTCTCAGGCGTGGGGACCCAGTACTTC. It is translated as CASSRLSGVGTQYF.

This chain uses TRBV14 with TRBJ2-7; 8 bases are a match to TRBD2. Germline values: CDR1 SGHDN, CDR2 FVKESK. Trimming at V came to 7 bases and at J to 6 bases, leaving 5 bases not matched to a gene. CDR3 size: 12 residues. CDR3 in DNA: TGTGCCAGCACTGCGGCGGGAGGCGAGCAGTACTTC. Translating it yields CASTAAGGEQYF.

This clonotype was recorded many times. The chain has TRBV6-2 or TRBV6-3 and TRBJ1-2; the D gene is possibly TRBD1 (6 bases). CDR3 size: 14 residues. V was clipped by 7 bases and J by 0 bases, with 12 bases between them. From germline, CDR1 is MNHEY and CDR2 SVGEGT. As DNA, the CDR3 is TGTGCCAGCATCCCGACAGGAGCTAACTATGGCTACACCTTC. It is translated as CASIPTGANYGYTF.

This clonotype has a single count. This chain links TRBV20-1 with TRBJ1-1; 10 nucleotides line up with TRBD1. Trimming removed 2 bases from V and 4 bases from J; junction bases left unmatched: 4. CDR3 length: 14 amino acids. Germline V gene data show CDR1 as DFQATT and CDR2 as SNEGSKA (reference sequence). DNA for the CDR3: TGCAGTGCTAGAAATGGACAGGGGGGCACTGAAGCTTTCTTT. Its protein product is CSARNGQGGTEAFF.

In its sample, this clonotype was seen many times. The rearrangement links TRBV24-1 to TRBJ2-5; no reliable D call. Germline values: CDR1 KGHDR, CDR2 SFDVKD. V was pared by 0 bases and J by 13 bases, with 14 bases between. This CDR3 spans 13 amino acids. For the CDR3, the DNA is TGTGCCACCAGTGATTTGCCTTCCTACGGCCTGTACTTC. Amino acids: CATSDLPSYGLYF.

This clonotype was observed at least ten times. This chain links TRBV5-1 with TRBJ1-2; 7 bases are a match to TRBD1. Germline-derived CDR1 and CDR2 are SGHRS and YFSETQ. The CDR3 is made up of 14 amino acids. With V trimmed by 2 bases and J by 4 bases, 5 bases remained unmatched. The CDR3 region has the DNA TGCGCCAGCAGCTTTGGAGGGGGCGGCTATGGCTACACCTTC. Translating gives CASSFGGGGYGYTF. Full variable domain (missing parts from reference TRBV5-1 and TRBJ1-2): KAGVTQTPRYLIKTRGQQVTLSCSPISGHRSVSWYQQTPGQGLQFLFEYFSETQRNKGNFPGRFSGRQFSNSRSEMNVSTLELGDSALYLCASSFGGGGYGYTFGSGTRLTVV.

This clonotype has a count of ten or more. The chain employs TRBV10-3 and TRBJ2-5, with D unresolved. V was clipped by 4 bases and J by 5 bases, with 20 bases between them. The CDR3 covers 16 residues. The V gene's germline CDR1 is ENHRY and CDR2 SYGVKD. In DNA form, the CDR3 reads TGTGCCATCAGTGTCTTGGACGGCCCATGGCAGGAGACCCAGTACTTC. It is translated as CAISVLDGPWQETQYF.

This clonotype was observed at least ten times. The chain is built from TRBV12-3 or TRBV12-4 and TRBJ1-5; D not certain. The CDR3 length is 17 residues. Trimming pared 2 bases from V and 0 bases from J, leaving 14 bases between. Here the CDR3 DNA reads TGTGCCAGCAGTTTATCGGCAGGCCCTTATAGCAATCAGCCCCAGCATTTT. This codes for CASSLSAGPYSNQPQHF.

This clonotype was detected many times. The chain carries TRBV28 and TRBJ2-7; D call uncertain. Trimming pared 3 bases from V and 4 bases from J, leaving 10 bases between. Germline V gives CDR1 MDHEN, CDR2 SYDVKM. The CDR3 has 13 residues. The CDR3 spells CASSFGRLYEQYF. For the CDR3, the DNA is TGTGCCAGCAGTTTCGGACGCTTATACGAGCAGTACTTC.

This clonotype was counted at least ten times. The rearrangement links TRBV19 to TRBJ2-5, with 8 bases matching TRBD1. Germline V gene data show CDR1 as LNHDA and CDR2 as SQIVND (reference sequence). This CDR3 is built from 15 residues. Trimming at V came to 5 bases and at J to 2 bases, leaving 7 bases not matched to a gene. The CDR3 DNA sequence: TGTGCCAGTAGTCTATACCGGGACAGGCAAGAGACCCAGTACTTC. Amino acid sequence: CASSLYRDRQETQYF.

There are many counts of this clonotype. The chain recombines TRBV11-2 with TRBJ1-1; the D gene is possibly TRBD1 (5 bases). This CDR3 is 16 amino acids long. Germline V CDR1 and CDR2: SGHAT, FQNNGV. Trimming left V 3 bases short and J 1 base short, with 15 bases between. As DNA, the CDR3 is TGTGCCAGCAGCTTTTCCGGGGGAATTCGGAACACTGAAGCTTTCTTT. Translated, it gives CASSFSGGIRNTEAFF.

In its sample, this clonotype was seen many times. The V and J genes are TRBV11-1 and TRBJ2-2, with D uncertain. Trimming removed 3 bases from V and 4 bases from J, with 15 bases in between. There are 16 residues in the CDR3. Germline V gives CDR1 SGHAT, CDR2 FQDESV (reference sequence). The CDR3 sequence: CASSLGTPKGTGELFF. CDR3 bases: TGTGCCAGCAGCTTGGGCACACCTAAGGGCACCGGGGAGCTGTTTTTT.

V gene TRBV29-1 combines with J gene TRBJ1-1; TRBD1 matches at 7 bases. Germline CDR1 is SQVTM and CDR2 is ANQGSEA. The CDR3 length is 15 residues. The V gene end was trimmed by 6 bases and the J gene end by 0 bases; junction bases not matched to a gene: 10. The CDR3 loop is CSVGGTVSMNTEAFF. Here the CDR3 DNA reads TGCAGCGTAGGCGGGACAGTTTCCATGAACACTGAAGCTTTCTTT.

The chain is built from TRBV7-2 and TRBJ1-2; 8 nucleotides align to TRBD1. CDR1 is SGHTA, CDR2 FQGNSA, per germline. The CDR3 consists of 15 residues. J gave up 2 bases and V 5 bases, and 7 bases lay outside the gene matches. CDR3 protein: CASSEPDRANYGYTF. The CDR3 DNA reads as TGTGCCAGCAGCGAGCCGGACAGGGCAAACTATGGCTACACCTTC.

This clonotype was seen repeatedly, ten times or more. The chain carries TRBV12-3 or TRBV12-4 and TRBJ2-5; D might be TRBD2 (6 bases). The CDR3 has 14 residues. V shed 7 bases and J shed 5 bases, with 17 bases lying between them. CDR3 loop: CASTGRPGVETQYF. Written as DNA, the CDR3 is TGTGCCAGCACAGGACGCCCGGGAGTGGAGACCCAGTACTTC.

This clonotype was seen repeatedly, ten times or more. The chain carries TRBV15 and TRBJ1-1; D gene uncertain. V gave up 2 bases and J gave up 7 bases, with 11 bases separating them. Germline V gene data show CDR1 as LNHNV and CDR2 as YYDKDF (reference sequence). The CDR3 loop spans 13 amino acids. CDR3 sequence reads: CATSRFLKGEAFF. CDR3 coding DNA: TGTGCCACCAGCAGATTCCTCAAGGGTGAAGCTTTCTTT.

This clonotype was counted ten times or more. This chain uses TRBV6-2 or TRBV6-3 with TRBJ2-3; D perhaps matches TRBD2 (7 bases). Germline-derived CDR1 and CDR2 are MNHEY and SVGEGT. Trimming shortened V by 7 bases and J by 6 bases, and 14 bases separated the two germline ends. The CDR3 loop spans 13 amino acids. CDR3 bases: TGTGCCAGCAAGGGGGGGGACTGGGATACGCAGTATTTT. Translating it yields CASKGGDWDTQYF.

This clonotype showed up many times. The chain recombines TRBV15 with TRBJ2-5; TRBD2 is a possible D gene (5 bases). CDR1 and CDR2 (germline): LNHNV, YYDKDF (reference sequence). This CDR3 is 18 amino acids long. Trimming left V 4 bases short and J 5 bases short, with 26 bases between. CDR3 coding DNA: TGTGCCACCAGCATGTCACAGAGGTGGCGAGGGCCAGAGGAGACCCAGTACTTC. Encoded protein: CATSMSQRWRGPEETQYF. Supplemented by reference TRBV15 and TRBJ2-5, the full variable domain reads DAMVIQNPRYQVTQFGKPVTLSCSQTLNHNVMYWYQQKSSQAPKLLFHYYDKDFNNEADTPDNFQSRRPNTSFCFLDIRSPGLGDTAMYLCATSMSQRWRGPEETQYFGPGTRLLVL.

This clonotype was observed many times. Germline is not matched at one junction end, which may reflect a read error. The chain has TRBV6-2 or TRBV6-3 and TRBJ1-5, with D possibly TRBD1 on 5 matching bases. This CDR3 region has 14 residues. CDR1 is MNHEY, CDR2 SVGEGT, per germline. CDR3 loop: CASSYWGNNQPQHF. The CDR3 DNA sequence: TGTGCCAGCAGCTACTGGGGGAATAATCAGCCCCAGCATTTT.

At least ten counts were recorded for this clonotype. The V and J genes are TRBV14 and TRBJ2-7, with a possible D match to TRBD2 (6 bases). From germline, CDR1 is SGHDN and CDR2 FVKESK. V was pared by 0 bases and J by 4 bases, with 19 bases between. CDR3 length: 17 residues. CDR3 amino acids: CASSQEGGGGVSYEQYF. The CDR3 bases are TGTGCCAGCAGCCAAGAGGGAGGCGGAGGGGTCAGTTACGAGCAGTACTTC.

This clonotype was counted ten times or more. The chain recombines TRBV4-3 with TRBJ2-7, with TRBD2 identical over 9 bases. The CDR3 sequence is 16 residues long. Germline assignment: CDR1 LGHNA and CDR2 YSLEER. J was trimmed by 0 bases and V by 0 bases; bases with no gene match: 3. CDR3 residues: CASSQDRTSVSYEQYF. The CDR3 coding sequence is TGCGCCAGCAGCCAAGATCGGACTAGCGTCTCCTACGAGCAGTACTTC.

This clonotype was counted many times. The V and J genes are TRBV5-8 and TRBJ2-7; 7 bases line up with TRBD2. CDR1 SGHTS and CDR2 YDEGEE come from the germline V gene. Trimming removed 0 bases from V and 6 bases from J; junction bases left unmatched: 9. The CDR3 is 15 residues long. The CDR3 reads CASSLGRGRAGEQYF. Written as DNA, the CDR3 is TGTGCCAGCAGCTTGGGACGGGGGAGGGCCGGCGAGCAGTACTTC.

This clonotype was detected ten times or more. The chain has TRBV28 and TRBJ2-4; TRBD2 might be the D (5 bases). Trimming left V 6 bases short and J 3 bases short, with 12 bases between. The germline V gene has CDR1 MDHEN and CDR2 SYDVKM. CDR3 length: 14 amino acids. CDR3 protein: CASRSIGSKNIQYF. The CDR3 nucleotides read TGTGCCAGCAGAAGTATAGGGAGCAAAAACATTCAGTACTTC.